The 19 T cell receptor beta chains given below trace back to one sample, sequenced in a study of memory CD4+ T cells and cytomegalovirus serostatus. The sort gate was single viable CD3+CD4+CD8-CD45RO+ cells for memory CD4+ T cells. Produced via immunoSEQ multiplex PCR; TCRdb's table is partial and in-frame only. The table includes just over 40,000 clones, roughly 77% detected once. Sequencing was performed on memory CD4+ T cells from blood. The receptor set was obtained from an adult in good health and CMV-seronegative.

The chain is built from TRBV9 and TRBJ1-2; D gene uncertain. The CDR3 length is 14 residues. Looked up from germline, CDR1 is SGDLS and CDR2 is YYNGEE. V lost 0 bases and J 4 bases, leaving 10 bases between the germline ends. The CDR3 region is CASSVGPNGYGYTF. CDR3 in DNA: TGTGCCAGCAGCGTAGGCCCGAATGGCTATGGCTACACCTTC. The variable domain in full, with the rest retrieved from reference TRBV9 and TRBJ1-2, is DSGVTQTPKHLITATGQRVTLRCSPRSGDLSVYWYQQSLDQGLQFLIQYYNGEERAKGNILERFSAQQFPDLHSELNLSSLELGDSALYFCASSVGPNGYGYTFGSGTRLTVV.

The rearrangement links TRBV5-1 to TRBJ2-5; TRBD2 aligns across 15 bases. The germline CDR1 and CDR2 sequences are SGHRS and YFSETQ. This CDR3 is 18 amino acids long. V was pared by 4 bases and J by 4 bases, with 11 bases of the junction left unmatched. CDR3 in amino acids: CASSPGLAGGALRETQYF. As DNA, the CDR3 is TGCGCCAGCAGCCCCGGACTAGCGGGGGGGGCTCTGCGAGAGACCCAGTACTTC.

The CDR3 is CASSLGHPNTEAFF. CDR3 nucleotide sequence: TGCGCCAGCAGCTTGGGACACCCGAACACTGAAGCTTTCTTT. V and J are TRBV5-1 and TRBJ1-1; D not resolved. Germline values: CDR1 SGHRS, CDR2 YFSETQ. V was cut by 0 bases and J by 1 base, with 7 bases left in between. This CDR3 contains 14 residues.

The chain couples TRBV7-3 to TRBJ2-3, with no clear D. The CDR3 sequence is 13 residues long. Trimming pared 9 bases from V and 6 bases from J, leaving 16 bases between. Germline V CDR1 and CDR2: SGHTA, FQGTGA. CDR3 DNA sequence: TGTGCCAGTAAATTGCAAGGTGCTGATACGCAGTATTTT. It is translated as CASKLQGADTQYF.

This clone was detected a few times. The CDR3 bases are TGTGCCAGCAGCCAGAGCTACGAGCAGTACTTC. It translates to CASSQSYEQYF. V is TRBV14 and J is TRBJ2-7; D remains ambiguous. The CDR3 consists of 11 residues. Germline V gene sequence: CDR1 SGHDN, CDR2 FVKESK. V gave up 3 bases and J gave up 3 bases, with 3 bases separating them.

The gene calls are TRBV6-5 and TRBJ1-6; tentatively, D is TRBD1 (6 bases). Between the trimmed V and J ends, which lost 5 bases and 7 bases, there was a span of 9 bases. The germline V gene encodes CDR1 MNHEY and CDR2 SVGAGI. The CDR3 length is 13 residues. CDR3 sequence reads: CASSERGNSPLHF. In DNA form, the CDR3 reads TGTGCCAGCAGTGAAAGGGGGAATTCACCCCTCCACTTT.

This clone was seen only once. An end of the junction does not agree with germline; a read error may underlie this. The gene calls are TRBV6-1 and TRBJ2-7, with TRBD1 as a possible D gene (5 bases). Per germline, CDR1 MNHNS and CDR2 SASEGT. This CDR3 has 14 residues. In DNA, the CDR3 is TGTGCCATCAGTGAATTCGGGCAGGGCTACGAGCAGTACTTC. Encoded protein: CAISEFGQGYEQYF.

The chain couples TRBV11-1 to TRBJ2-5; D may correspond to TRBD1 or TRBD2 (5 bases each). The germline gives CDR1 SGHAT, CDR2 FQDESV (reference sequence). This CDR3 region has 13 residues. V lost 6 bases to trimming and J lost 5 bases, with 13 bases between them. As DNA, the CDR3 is TGTGCCAGCAGTTCTCAGGGACCGGAGACCCAGTACTTC. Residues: CASSSQGPETQYF.

CDR3 sequence reads: CASSEGTGRQPQHF. The DNA of the CDR3 is TGTGCCAGCAGTGAAGGGACAGGGCGTCAGCCCCAGCATTTT. This chain uses TRBV2 with TRBJ1-5; 8 bases align to TRBD1. V was pared by 1 base and J by 6 bases, with 2 bases of the junction left unmatched. Looked up from germline, CDR1 is SNHLY and CDR2 is FYNNEI. There are 14 residues in the CDR3.

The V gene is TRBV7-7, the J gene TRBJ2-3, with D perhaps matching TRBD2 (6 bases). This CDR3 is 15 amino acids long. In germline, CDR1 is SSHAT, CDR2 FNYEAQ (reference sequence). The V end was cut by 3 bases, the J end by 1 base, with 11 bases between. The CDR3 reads CASSLVAGRTDTQYF. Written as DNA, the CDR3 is TGTGCCAGCAGCTTGGTCGCGGGGCGCACAGATACGCAGTATTTT.

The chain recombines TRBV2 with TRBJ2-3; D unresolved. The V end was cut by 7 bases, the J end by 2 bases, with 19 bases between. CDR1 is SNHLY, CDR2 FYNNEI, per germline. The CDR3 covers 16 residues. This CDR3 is CASKQNRAPDTDTQYF. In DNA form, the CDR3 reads TGTGCCAGCAAGCAAAACCGAGCCCCGGACACAGATACGCAGTATTTT.

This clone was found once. The CDR3 reads CASSYSDRGIEGGFF. The CDR3 coding sequence is TGTGCCAGCAGTTACTCCGACAGGGGGATTGAGGGGGGGTTCTTC. V is TRBV6-6 and J is TRBJ2-1; TRBD1 matches 9 bases. The CDR3 loop spans 15 amino acids. CDR1 is MNHNY, CDR2 SVGAGI, per germline (reference sequence). Trimming at V came to 0 bases and at J to 15 bases, leaving 12 bases not matched to a gene.

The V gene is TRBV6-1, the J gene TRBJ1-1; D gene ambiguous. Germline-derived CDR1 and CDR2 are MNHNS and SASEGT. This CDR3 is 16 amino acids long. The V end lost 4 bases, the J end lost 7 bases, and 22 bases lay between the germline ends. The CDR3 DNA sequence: TGTGCCAGCAGTGGGCCTCAATATGGGGTTAGTAGTGAAGCTTTCTTT. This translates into CASSGPQYGVSSEAFF.

This CDR3 is CASSLDGQGGQPQHF. CDR3 DNA sequence: TGCGCCAGCAGCTTGGATGGACAGGGAGGTCAGCCCCAGCATTTT. The genes are TRBV5-1 and TRBJ1-5; 8 nucleotides agree with TRBD1. Looked up from germline, CDR1 is SGHRS and CDR2 is YFSETQ. The CDR3 sequence is 15 residues long. Trimming removed 0 bases from V and 6 bases from J; junction bases left unmatched: 5.

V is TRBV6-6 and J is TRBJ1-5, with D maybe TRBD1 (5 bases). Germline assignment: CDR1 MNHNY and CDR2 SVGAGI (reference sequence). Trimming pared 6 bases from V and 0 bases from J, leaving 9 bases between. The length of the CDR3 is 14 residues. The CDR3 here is CASSRQSSNQPQHF. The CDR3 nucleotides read TGTGCCAGCAGCAGACAGTCTAGCAATCAGCCCCAGCATTTT.

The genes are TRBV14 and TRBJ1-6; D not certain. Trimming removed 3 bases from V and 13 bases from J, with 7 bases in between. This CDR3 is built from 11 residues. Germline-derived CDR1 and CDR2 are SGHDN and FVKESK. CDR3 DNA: TGTGCCAGCAGCCACCGGTCGCCCCTCCACTTT. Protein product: CASSHRSPLHF.

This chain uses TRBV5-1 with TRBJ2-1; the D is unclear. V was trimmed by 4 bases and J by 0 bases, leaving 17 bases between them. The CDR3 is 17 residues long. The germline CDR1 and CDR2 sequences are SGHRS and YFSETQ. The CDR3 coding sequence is TGCGCCAGCAGCCGGTCGTTGGGTTTTGGCTCCTACAATGAGCAGTTCTTC. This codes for CASSRSLGFGSYNEQFF.

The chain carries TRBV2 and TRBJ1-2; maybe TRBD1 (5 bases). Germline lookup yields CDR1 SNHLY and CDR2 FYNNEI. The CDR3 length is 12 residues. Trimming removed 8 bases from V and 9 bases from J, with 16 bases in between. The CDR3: CASYLTAGRYTF. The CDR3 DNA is TGTGCCAGCTACCTGACAGCGGGTCGCTACACCTTC.

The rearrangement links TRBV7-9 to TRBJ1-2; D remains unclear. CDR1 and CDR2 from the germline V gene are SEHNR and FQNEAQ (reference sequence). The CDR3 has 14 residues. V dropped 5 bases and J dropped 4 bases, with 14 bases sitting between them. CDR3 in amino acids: CASSPSASGYGYTF. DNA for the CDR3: TGTGCCAGCAGCCCTAGCGCGAGCGGCTATGGCTACACCTTC.